The text below deals with one T cell receptor beta chain. V lost 6 bases, J lost 1 base, and 8 bases stayed unmatched. CDR3 length equals 16 residues. Per germline, CDR1 MNHEY and CDR2 SMNVEV (reference sequence). Sampling times: baseline, cycle 4 day 1, cycle 7 day 1. The repertoire was sequenced with immunoSEQ multiplex PCR; TCRdb's copy has only in-frame clones and lacks some. The table includes fewer than 85,000 clones, roughly 84% detected once. The sample belongs to a study of OX40 agonist ivuxolimab in advanced cancers. This sequence originates from an adult with an advanced solid tumor such as melanoma, head and neck, liver or kidney cancer. This rearrangement joins TRBV27 to TRBJ2-5; TRBD2 matches at 10 bases. The specimen was CD4+ or CD8+ T cells sorted from blood, collected in a trial of the OX40 agonist ivuxolimab. The CDR3 DNA sequence: TGTGCCAGCAGGCACCGGACTAGCGGACGCCAAGAGACCCAGTACTTC. Its translation: CASRHRTSGRQETQYF.